The 9 T cell receptor beta chains listed next were all sequenced from one sample in a study of T cells in Graves' hyperthyroidism and ophthalmopathy. The TCR beta CDR3 regions underwent amplification using RNA transcripts as the source. Researchers ran a first-round RT-PCR on the TCR CDR3 using the HTBI primer set. Via MiXCR, TCRdb re-called the multiplex PCR reads, giving one row per CDR3 protein. Of roughly 550,000 distinct CDR3 sequences in the sample, approximately 16% were seen once. Sequencing was carried out using blood. These TCRs come from a woman aged 30 to 39 with Graves' ophthalmopathy.

There are a few counts of this clonotype. The rearrangement links TRBV5-1 to TRBJ2-2, with D possibly called TRBD1 or TRBD2 (5 bases each). The CDR3 is 15 residues long. Germline CDR1 is SGHRS and CDR2 is YFSETQ. V was clipped by 0 bases and J by 7 bases, with 13 bases between them. CDR3 amino acids: CASSLAAGSVGELFF. CDR3 coding DNA: TGCGCCAGCAGCTTGGCGGCAGGGAGCGTCGGGGAGCTGTTTTTT.

In this sample, this clonotype turned up a few times. This chain links TRBV29-1 with TRBJ2-1, with TRBD2 identical over 13 bases. The CDR3 is 19 amino acids. Germline CDR1 and CDR2: SQVTM and ANQGSEA. J gave up 0 bases and V 6 bases, and 14 bases lay outside the gene matches. CDR3 sequence reads: CSVFAGTSGTLNSYNEQFF. The CDR3 DNA reads as TGCAGCGTATTCGCCGGGACTAGCGGGACGCTTAACTCCTACAATGAGCAGTTCTTC.

The J gene is TRBJ2-2, the V gene TRBV9; D remains ambiguous. CDR1 and CDR2 (germline): SGDLS, YYNGEE. Trimming took off 7 bases at V and 6 bases at J, with 13 bases between the two ends. The CDR3 contains 13 residues. The DNA for the CDR3 is TGTGCCAGCGACGACGGACGGGCCGGGGAGCTGTTTTTT. Its protein is CASDDGRAGELFF.

This clonotype was seen ten or more times. The rearrangement links TRBV18 to TRBJ2-2; D is undetermined. From germline, CDR1 is KGHSH and CDR2 LQKENI. The germline V and J ends were trimmed by 1 base and 1 base, with 16 bases remaining between them. The CDR3 has 18 residues. CDR3 sequence: CASSPRSPRMGNTGELFF. The CDR3 DNA is TGTGCCAGCTCACCACGGTCACCAAGAATGGGGAACACCGGGGAGCTGTTTTTT.

The V call is TRBV24-1, the J call TRBJ2-2, with D perhaps TRBD1 (6 bases). Per germline, CDR1 KGHDR and CDR2 SFDVKD. The germline V and J ends were trimmed by 3 bases and 7 bases, with 11 bases remaining between them. CDR3 length: 14 residues. CDR3 sequence (DNA): TGTGCCACCAGTGATCCAGGGGTCGGCGGGGAGCTGTTTTTT. Translated: CATSDPGVGGELFF.

Ten or more counts support this clonotype. This chain links TRBV30 with TRBJ1-5; 8 bases line up with TRBD1. After removal of 1 base from V and 11 bases from J, the junction contained 1 base not matched to a gene. Germline CDR1 and CDR2: GTSNPN and SVGIG (reference sequence). There are 11 residues in the CDR3. The CDR3 nucleotides read TGTGCCTGGAGTGCGGGACAGGCCCAGCATTTT. Translated, it gives CAWSAGQAQHF.

This clonotype was observed a few times. The chain recombines TRBV5-6 with TRBJ2-1; D remains ambiguous. Between the trimmed V and J ends, which lost 5 bases and 6 bases, there was a span of 12 bases. This CDR3 contains 13 residues. Germline lookup yields CDR1 SGHDT and CDR2 YYEEEE. The CDR3 protein is CASSFTTPNEQFF. In DNA form, the CDR3 reads TGTGCCAGCAGTTTTACTACCCCCAATGAGCAGTTCTTC.

This clonotype was observed a few times. DNA for the CDR3: TGCAGTGCTAGCCTAGCGGGAGTCCCGGAGACCCAGTACTTC. It yields the protein CSASLAGVPETQYF. The chain is built from TRBV20-1 and TRBJ2-5; 10 bases are shared with TRBD2. The CDR3 length is 14 residues. The germline V gene has CDR1 DFQATT and CDR2 SNEGSKA (reference sequence). J gave up 5 bases and V 3 bases, and 6 bases lay outside the gene matches.

This clonotype was recorded at least ten times. This rearrangement joins TRBV28 to TRBJ2-7, with a weak D call TRBD1 (5 bases). CDR1 MDHEN and CDR2 SYDVKM come from the germline V gene. The V gene lost 7 bases and the J gene lost 0 bases, with 10 bases spanning the gap. The CDR3 sequence is 13 residues long. For the CDR3, the DNA is TGTGCCAGCAACCCGACAGACTCCTACGAGCAGTACTTC. The encoded protein is CASNPTDSYEQYF.